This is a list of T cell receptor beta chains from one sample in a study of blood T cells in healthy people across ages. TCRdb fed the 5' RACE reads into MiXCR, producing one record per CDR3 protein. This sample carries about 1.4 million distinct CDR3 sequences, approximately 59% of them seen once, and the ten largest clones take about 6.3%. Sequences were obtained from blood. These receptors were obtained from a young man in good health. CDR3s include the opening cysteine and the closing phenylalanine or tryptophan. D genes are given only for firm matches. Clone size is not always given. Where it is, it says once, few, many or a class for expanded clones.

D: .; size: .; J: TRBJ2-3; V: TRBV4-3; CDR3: CASSIGITDTQYF; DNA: TGCGCCAGTTCCATTGGGATTACAGATACGCAGTATTTT
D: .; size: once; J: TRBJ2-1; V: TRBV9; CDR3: CASSLDDLNEQFF; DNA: TGTGCCAGCAGCTTAGACGACCTAAATGAGCAGTTCTTC
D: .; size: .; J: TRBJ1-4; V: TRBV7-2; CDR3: CASTLRGGSGEKLFF; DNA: TGTGCCAGCACTCTAAGGGGGGGGTCTGGGGAAAAACTGTTTTTT
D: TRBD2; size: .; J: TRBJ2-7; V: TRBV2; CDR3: CASTLRGVSYEQYF; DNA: TGTGCCAGCACCCTTCGGGGGGTTTCCTACGAGCAGTACTTC
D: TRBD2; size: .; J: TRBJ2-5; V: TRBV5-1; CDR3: CASSLYLSGGRETQYF; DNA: TGCGCCAGCAGCTTGTATCTATCGGGAGGTCGAGAGACCCAGTACTTC
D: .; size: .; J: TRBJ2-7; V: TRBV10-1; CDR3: CASSESRGVASHEQYF; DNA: TGCGCCAGCAGTGAGTCCAGAGGGGTAGCTTCCCACGAGCAGTACTTC
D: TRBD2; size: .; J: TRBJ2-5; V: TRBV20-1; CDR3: CSARVQTSTFPTETQYF; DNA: TGCAGTGCTAGAGTACAGACTAGCACATTTCCTACGGAGACCCAGTACTTC
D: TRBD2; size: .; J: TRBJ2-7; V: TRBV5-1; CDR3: CASGASGAYEQYF; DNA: TGCGCCAGCGGTGCTAGCGGCGCCTACGAGCAGTACTTC
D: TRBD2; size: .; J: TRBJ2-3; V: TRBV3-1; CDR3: CASSNGLAGYTDTQYF; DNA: TGTGCCAGCAGCAACGGACTAGCGGGCTACACAGATACGCAGTATTTT
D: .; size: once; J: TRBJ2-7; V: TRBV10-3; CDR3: CAISDLLSYEQYF; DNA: TGTGCCATCTCTGACCTCCTCTCCTACGAGCAGTACTTC
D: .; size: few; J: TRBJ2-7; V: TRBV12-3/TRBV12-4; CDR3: CASRSGDYEQYF; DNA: TGTGCCAGCAGATCAGGGGACTACGAGCAGTACTTC